These T cell receptor beta chains were read from a single sample in a study of T cell responses to AZD1222 COVID-19 vaccine. TCRdb keeps only in-frame clones here, not all; method: immunoSEQ multiplex PCR. This sample has approximately 110,000 clones, with roughly 80% found just once. Sample: peripheral blood, taken on day 0 of AZD1222 vaccination. The receptors were gathered from an adult in good health. Both conserved end residues are trimmed from each CDR3.

j_gene: TRBJ2-5; v_gene: TRBV5-1; CDR3aa: ASSLAGGETQY
j_gene: TRBJ2-2; v_gene: TRBV5-4; CDR3aa: ASSLKRGDTGELF
j_gene: TRBJ1-2; v_gene: TRBV5-4; CDR3aa: ASSSGEGSGYT
j_gene: TRBJ2-3; v_gene: TRBV24-1; CDR3aa: ATSNSPSKGGGEDTQY
j_gene: TRBJ1-2; v_gene: TRBV7-2; CDR3aa: ASSLIGPNYGYT
j_gene: TRBJ2-6; v_gene: TRBV30; CDR3aa: AWSRRGRANVLT
j_gene: TRBJ2-3; v_gene: TRBV6-2/TRBV6-3; CDR3aa: ASSLRYPGLAGGSTDTQY
j_gene: TRBJ2-3; v_gene: TRBV5-1; CDR3aa: ASSFLAGGQDTQY
j_gene: TRBJ2-3; v_gene: TRBV6-2/TRBV6-3; CDR3aa: ASSHGGDTQY
j_gene: TRBJ1-4; v_gene: TRBV5-6; CDR3aa: ASSPQGREKLF
j_gene: TRBJ2-7; v_gene: TRBV5-6; CDR3aa: ASSSISGEQY
j_gene: TRBJ1-2; v_gene: TRBV7-2; CDR3aa: ASSFFAYGYT
j_gene: TRBJ2-3; v_gene: TRBV7-2; CDR3aa: ASSATMVRTDTQY
j_gene: TRBJ2-5; v_gene: TRBV30; CDR3aa: AWDSGRQETQY
j_gene: TRBJ2-5; v_gene: TRBV4-2; CDR3aa: ATRGGGLTQY
j_gene: TRBJ1-2; v_gene: TRBV5-1; CDR3aa: ASSDGQDKNYGYT
j_gene: TRBJ2-3; v_gene: TRBV3-1/TRBV3-2; CDR3aa: ASSEPAGTSGGEGYTQY
j_gene: TRBJ2-7; v_gene: TRBV3-1/TRBV3-2; CDR3aa: ASSQEQLLAGVHEQY
j_gene: TRBJ2-7; v_gene: TRBV20-1; CDR3aa: SASNSGGVEQY
j_gene: TRBJ1-3; v_gene: TRBV6-5; CDR3aa: AGEQGAGIY
j_gene: TRBJ1-5; v_gene: TRBV6-2/TRBV6-3; CDR3aa: ASSFHPVGSQPQH
j_gene: TRBJ2-6; v_gene: TRBV5-1; CDR3aa: ASLPGGSGANVLT
j_gene: TRBJ2-7; v_gene: TRBV7-2; CDR3aa: ASSFNSPYEQY
j_gene: TRBJ1-1; v_gene: TRBV18; CDR3aa: ASSPPSAVGTEAF
j_gene: TRBJ2-5; v_gene: TRBV9; CDR3aa: ASSVDRTEETQY
j_gene: TRBJ1-5; v_gene: TRBV30; CDR3aa: AWSARQGYNQPQH
j_gene: TRBJ2-3; v_gene: TRBV5-1; CDR3aa: ASSSIRPIAGGGTDTQY
j_gene: TRBJ2-2; v_gene: TRBV5-1; CDR3aa: ASSGGTSGGELF
j_gene: TRBJ2-5; v_gene: TRBV6-5; CDR3aa: ASRTLGDPETQY